This T cell receptor beta chain was captured by sequencing in a study of blood T cell repertoires in COVID-19 (dated by TCRdb to the early 2020s). As for the study more broadly: Samples covering the acute and convalescent phases of COVID-19 were provided by collaborators in the United States, Italy and Spain. The prospective study material was composed of cDNA or gDNA derived from T cells, B-cell-depleted T cells, or PBMCs. Deeply sampled blood TCRbeta repertoires from subjects exposed to, actively infected with, or recovered from COVID-19 were included in the dataset. The repertoires were made available in a free public database intended to serve as a resource for research on the immune response to SARS-CoV-2. Samples came from the ongoing ImmuneRACE study (first 160 participants) plus 1,254 subjects from 6 global collaborators. A de-identified subject ID, COVID-19 status, age in years and sex were almost always included in the sample metadata. Where available, HLA class I and class II types were obtained from metadata supplied by the sample provider rather than from assay-based typing. Overall study outcomes, separate from this receptor: The amount of clinical and demographic metadata varied by source and participant and was provided uncurated.

TCRbeta CDR3 regions were amplified from genomic DNA using the immunoSEQ Assay, a bias-controlled multiplex PCR. The published analysis was carried out like this. The number of nucleated cells in each sample was estimated by amplification of reference gene primers within the assay. To quantify the absolute abundance of each unique TCRbeta CDR3 rearrangement, sequence reads were collapsed and filtered. For each sample, productive Simpson clonality was calculated by taking the square root of Simpson's diversity index across productive rearrangements. The table comes from immuneACCESS by way of TCRdb, which keeps in-frame sequences with V and J called. Part of the clones is missing from these tables; in studies checked, under half for an unresolved V gene and the rest for unknown reasons. V, J and clone size are those of that table, while D and trimming were read from the DNA. In this sample the table shows approximately 500,000 clones, about 89% of which occur a single time. Around 7.8% of the sample goes to the ten largest clones.

For CDR1 and CDR2, the germline V gene lists SGHTA and FQGTGA. The CDR3, cysteine through phenylalanine, is 13 amino acids long. Only CDR3 DNA remains: 39 bases, in frame from the first base. V loses 2 bases of germline sequence and J loses 3 bases, and the interval between the two ends is 6 bases. In Seattle, one collaborating source enrolled patients while the infection was active and tracked those patients longitudinally over the course of disease. Collaborating institutions collected whole blood in K2EDTA tubes following their own protocols. For TCRbeta analysis, collaborator samples were shipped as frozen whole blood, as isolated PBMCs, or as DNA extracted from either sample type. With respect to this clone: The target of this receptor is not known. One base away there is no much larger clone; base qualities are not given.

The sequence joins TRBV7-3 to TRBJ2-3; perhaps TRBD2 is the D gene, with 6 bases matching. This clonotype originated in a woman aged 45-59 years with COVID-19, enrolled during active disease. Sequenced material: peripheral blood. The nucleotides read TGTGCCAGCAGCTTAGGGGGGACAGATACGCAGTATTTT. This is translated as CASSLGGTDTQYF.